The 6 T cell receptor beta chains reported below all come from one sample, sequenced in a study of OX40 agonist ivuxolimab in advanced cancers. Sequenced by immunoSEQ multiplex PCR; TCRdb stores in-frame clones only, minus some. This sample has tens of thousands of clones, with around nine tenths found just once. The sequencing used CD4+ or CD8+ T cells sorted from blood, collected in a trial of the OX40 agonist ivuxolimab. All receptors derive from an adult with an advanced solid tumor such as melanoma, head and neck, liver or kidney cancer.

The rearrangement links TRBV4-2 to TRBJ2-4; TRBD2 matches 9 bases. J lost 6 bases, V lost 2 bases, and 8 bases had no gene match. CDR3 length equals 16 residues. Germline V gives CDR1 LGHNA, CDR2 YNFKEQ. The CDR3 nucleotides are TGTGCCAGCAGCCAACCGGGCGGGAGGGCTTTAAACATTCAGTACTTC. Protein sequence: CASSQPGGRALNIQYF.

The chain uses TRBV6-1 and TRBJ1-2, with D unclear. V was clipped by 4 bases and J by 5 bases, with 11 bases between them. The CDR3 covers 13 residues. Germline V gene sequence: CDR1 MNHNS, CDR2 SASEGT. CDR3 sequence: CASSGGVGYGYTF. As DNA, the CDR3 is TGTGCCAGCAGTGGCGGGGTAGGGTATGGCTACACCTTC.

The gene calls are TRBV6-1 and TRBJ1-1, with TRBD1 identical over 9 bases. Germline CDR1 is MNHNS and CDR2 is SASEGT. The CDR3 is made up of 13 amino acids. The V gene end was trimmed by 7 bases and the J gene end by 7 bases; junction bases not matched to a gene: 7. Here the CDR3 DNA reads TGTGCCAGCACCGAAACGGGACAGGGTGAAGCTTTCTTT. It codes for CASTETGQGEAFF.

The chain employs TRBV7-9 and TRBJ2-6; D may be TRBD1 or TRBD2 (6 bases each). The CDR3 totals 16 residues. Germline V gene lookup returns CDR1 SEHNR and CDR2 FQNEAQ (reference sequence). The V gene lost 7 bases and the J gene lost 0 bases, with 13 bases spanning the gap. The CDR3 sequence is CASTRKGGSGANVLTF. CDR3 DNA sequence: TGTGCCAGCACACGAAAGGGGGGCTCTGGGGCCAACGTCCTGACTTTC.

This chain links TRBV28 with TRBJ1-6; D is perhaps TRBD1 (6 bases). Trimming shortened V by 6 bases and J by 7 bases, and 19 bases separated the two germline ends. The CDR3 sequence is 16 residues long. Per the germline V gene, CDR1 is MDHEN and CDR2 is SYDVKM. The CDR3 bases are TGTGCCAGCAGCCTGGAGGGGGGCTCGAGGAATTCACCCCTCCACTTT. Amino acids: CASSLEGGSRNSPLHF.

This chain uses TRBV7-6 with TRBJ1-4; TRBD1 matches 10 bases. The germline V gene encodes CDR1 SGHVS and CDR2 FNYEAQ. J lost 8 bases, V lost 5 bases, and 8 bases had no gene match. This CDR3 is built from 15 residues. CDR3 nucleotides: TGTGCCAGCAGCCTGACAGGGGGCGCCGGGGAAAAACTGTTTTTT. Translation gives CASSLTGGAGEKLFF.